What follows describes a single T cell receptor (beta chain). A library of TCRbeta sequences, prepared with unique molecular identifiers, was generated. TCRdb reanalysed the PCR reads using MiXCR and keeps one entry per CDR3 protein. This repertoire shows fewer than 250,000 distinct CDR3 sequences, under 20% found once; its top ten account for around 45%. This entry belongs to a study of T-cell reconstitution after alpha-beta-depleted transplantation in children. The sequences come from PBMCs, mostly from graft donor cells, collected 360 days after TCRalphabeta/CD19-depleted stem cell transplant. The TCR comes from a male patient aged 2-10 years who had a stem cell transplant for acute lymphoblastic leukemia, so the T cells may come from the graft donor.

CDR3 in amino acids: CASSQVGRRPGELFF. CDR3 DNA: TGTGCCAGCAGCCAAGTCGGACGGAGGCCCGGGGAGCTGTTTTTT. This rearrangement joins TRBV14 to TRBJ2-2; a weak D match, TRBD2 (5 bases). Germline CDR1 and CDR2: SGHDN and FVKESK. Trimming removed 1 base at V and 6 bases at J, with 12 bases between. The CDR3 totals 15 residues.